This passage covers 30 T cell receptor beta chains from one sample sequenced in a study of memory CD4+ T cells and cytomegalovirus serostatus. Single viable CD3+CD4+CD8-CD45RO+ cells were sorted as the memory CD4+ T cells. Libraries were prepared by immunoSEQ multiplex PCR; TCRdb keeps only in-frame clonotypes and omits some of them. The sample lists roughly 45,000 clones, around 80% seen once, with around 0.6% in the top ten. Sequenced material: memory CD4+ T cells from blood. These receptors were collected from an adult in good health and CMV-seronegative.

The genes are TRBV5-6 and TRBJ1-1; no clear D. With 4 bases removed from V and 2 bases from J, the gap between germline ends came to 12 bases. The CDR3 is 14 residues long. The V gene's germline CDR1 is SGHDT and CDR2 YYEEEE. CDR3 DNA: TGTGCCAGCAGCAGACTAGAGAAAAACACTGAAGCTTTCTTT. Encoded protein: CASSRLEKNTEAFF. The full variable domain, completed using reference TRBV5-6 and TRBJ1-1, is DAGVTQSPTHLIKTRGQQVTLRCSPKSGHDTVSWYQQALGQGPQFIFQYYEEEERQRGNFPDRFSGHQFPNYSSELNVNALLLGDSALYLCASSRLEKNTEAFFGQGTRLTVV.

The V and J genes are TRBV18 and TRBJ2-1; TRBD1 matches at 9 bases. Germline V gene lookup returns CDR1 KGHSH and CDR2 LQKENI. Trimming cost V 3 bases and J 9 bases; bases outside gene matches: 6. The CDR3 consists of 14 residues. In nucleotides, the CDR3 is TGTGCCAGCTCACCGATCGACAGGGGGGCTGAGCAGTTCTTC. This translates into CASSPIDRGAEQFF.

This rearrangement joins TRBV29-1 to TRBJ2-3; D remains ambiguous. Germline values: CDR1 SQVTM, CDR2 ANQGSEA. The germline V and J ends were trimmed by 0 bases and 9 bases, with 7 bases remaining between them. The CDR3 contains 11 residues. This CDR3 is CSVEERNTQYF. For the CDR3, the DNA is TGCAGCGTTGAAGAGAGGAACACGCAGTATTTT.

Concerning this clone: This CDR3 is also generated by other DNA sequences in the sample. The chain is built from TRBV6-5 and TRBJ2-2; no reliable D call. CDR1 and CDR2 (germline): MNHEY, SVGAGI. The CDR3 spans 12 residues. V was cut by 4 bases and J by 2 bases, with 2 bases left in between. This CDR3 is CASSFNTGELFF. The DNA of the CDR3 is TGTGCCAGCAGTTTCAACACCGGGGAGCTGTTTTTT.

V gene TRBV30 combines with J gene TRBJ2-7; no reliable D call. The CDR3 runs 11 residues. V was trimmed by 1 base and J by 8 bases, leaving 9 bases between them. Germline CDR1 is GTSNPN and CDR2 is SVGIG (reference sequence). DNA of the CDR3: TGTGCCTGGAGTGGGCAACTCCAGCAGTACTTC. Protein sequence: CAWSGQLQQYF.

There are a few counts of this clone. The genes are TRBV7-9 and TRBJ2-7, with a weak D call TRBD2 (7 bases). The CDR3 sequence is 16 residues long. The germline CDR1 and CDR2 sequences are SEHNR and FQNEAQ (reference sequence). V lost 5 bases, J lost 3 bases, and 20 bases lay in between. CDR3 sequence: CASSPGRGGALYEQYF. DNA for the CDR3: TGTGCCAGCAGCCCTGGGAGGGGGGGGGCCCTCTACGAGCAGTACTTC.

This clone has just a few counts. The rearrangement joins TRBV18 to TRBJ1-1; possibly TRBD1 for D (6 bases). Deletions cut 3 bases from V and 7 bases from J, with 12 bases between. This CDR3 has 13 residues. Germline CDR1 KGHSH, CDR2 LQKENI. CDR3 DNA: TGTGCCAGCTCACCCTTTGGGACACTTGAAGCTTTCTTT. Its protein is CASSPFGTLEAFF.

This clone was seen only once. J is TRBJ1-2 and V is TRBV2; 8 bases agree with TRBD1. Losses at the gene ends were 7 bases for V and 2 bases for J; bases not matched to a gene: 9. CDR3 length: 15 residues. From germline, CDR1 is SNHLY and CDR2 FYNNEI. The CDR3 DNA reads TGTGCCAGCATACGATCAACAGGGGGAAACTATGGCTACACCTTC. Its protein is CASIRSTGGNYGYTF. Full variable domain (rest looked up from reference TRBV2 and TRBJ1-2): EPEVTQTPSHQVTQMGQEVILRCVPISNHLYFYWYRQILGQKVEFLVSFYNNEISEKSEIFDDQFSVERPDGSNFTLKIRSTKLEDSAMYFCASIRSTGGNYGYTFGSGTRLTVV.

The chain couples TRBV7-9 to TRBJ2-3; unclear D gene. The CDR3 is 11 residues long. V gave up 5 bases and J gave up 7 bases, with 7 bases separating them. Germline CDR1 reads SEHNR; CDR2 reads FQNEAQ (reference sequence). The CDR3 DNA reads TGTGCCAGCAGCCTTGAAAATACGCAGTATTTT. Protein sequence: CASSLENTQYF.

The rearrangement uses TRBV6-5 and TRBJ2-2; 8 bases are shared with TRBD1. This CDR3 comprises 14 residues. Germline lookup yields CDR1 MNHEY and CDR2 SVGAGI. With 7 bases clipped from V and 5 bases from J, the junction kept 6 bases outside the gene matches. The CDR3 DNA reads TGTGCCAGCAACATGGACAGGGCGACCGGGGAGCTGTTTTTT. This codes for CASNMDRATGELFF.

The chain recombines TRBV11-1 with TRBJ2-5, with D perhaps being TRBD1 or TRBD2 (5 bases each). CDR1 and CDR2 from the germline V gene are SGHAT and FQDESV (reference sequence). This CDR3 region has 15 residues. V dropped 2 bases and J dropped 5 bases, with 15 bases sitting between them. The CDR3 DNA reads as TGTGCCAGCAGCTTAAGTGGGGACGCCAAGGAGACCCAGTACTTC. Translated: CASSLSGDAKETQYF.

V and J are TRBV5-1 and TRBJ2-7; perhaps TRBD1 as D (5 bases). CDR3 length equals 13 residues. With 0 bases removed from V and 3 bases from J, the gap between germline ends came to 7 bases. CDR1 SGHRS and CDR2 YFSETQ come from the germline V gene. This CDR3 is CASSLAGNYEQYF. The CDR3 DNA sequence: TGCGCCAGCAGCTTGGCAGGGAACTACGAGCAGTACTTC.

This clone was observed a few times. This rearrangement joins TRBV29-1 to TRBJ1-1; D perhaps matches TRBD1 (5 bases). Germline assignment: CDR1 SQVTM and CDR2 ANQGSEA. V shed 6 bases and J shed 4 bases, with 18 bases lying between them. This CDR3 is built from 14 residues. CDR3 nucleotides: TGCAGCGTCGAAAGGACTGTCGGGGCCACTGAAGCTTTCTTT. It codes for CSVERTVGATEAFF.

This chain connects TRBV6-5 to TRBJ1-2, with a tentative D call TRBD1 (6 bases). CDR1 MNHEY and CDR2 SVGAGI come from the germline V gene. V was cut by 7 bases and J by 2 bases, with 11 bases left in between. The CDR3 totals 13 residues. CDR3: CASNDRMNYGYTF. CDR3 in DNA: TGTGCCAGCAACGACAGGATGAACTATGGCTACACCTTC.

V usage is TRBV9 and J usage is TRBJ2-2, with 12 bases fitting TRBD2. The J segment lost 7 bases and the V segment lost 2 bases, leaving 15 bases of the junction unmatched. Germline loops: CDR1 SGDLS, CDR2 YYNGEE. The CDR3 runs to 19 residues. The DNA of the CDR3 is TGTGCCAGCAGCGTCAACCCGGCGACTAGCGGGGGCCGGAGCGGGGAGCTGTTTTTT. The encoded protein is CASSVNPATSGGRSGELFF.

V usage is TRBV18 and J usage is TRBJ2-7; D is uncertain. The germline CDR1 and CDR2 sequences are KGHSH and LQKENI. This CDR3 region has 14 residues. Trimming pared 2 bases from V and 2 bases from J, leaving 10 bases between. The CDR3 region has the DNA TGTGCCAGCTCACCATTAGAGACGGCCTACGAGCAGTACTTC. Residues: CASSPLETAYEQYF.

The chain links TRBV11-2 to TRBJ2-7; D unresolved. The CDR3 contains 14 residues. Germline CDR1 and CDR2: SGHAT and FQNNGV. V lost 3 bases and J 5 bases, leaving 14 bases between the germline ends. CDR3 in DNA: TGTGCCAGCAGCTTGAACGTCGAAGGGCACGAGCAGTACTTC. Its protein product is CASSLNVEGHEQYF. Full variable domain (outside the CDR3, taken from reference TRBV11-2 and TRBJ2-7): EAGVAQSPRYKIIEKRQSVAFWCNPISGHATLYWYQQILGQGPKLLIQFQNNGVVDDSQLPKDRFSAERLKGVDSTLKIQPAKLEDSAVYLCASSLNVEGHEQYFGPGTRLTVT.

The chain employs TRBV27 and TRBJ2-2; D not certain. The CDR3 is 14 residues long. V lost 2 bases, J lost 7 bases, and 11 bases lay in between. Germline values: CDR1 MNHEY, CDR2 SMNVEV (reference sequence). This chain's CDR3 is CASSLGSIIGELFF. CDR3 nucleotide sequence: TGTGCCAGCAGTTTAGGGTCAATAATCGGGGAGCTGTTTTTT.

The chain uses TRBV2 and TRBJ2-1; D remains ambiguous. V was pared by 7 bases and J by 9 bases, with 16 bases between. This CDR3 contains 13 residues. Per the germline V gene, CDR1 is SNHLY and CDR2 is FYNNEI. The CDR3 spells CASTQQPGGEQFF. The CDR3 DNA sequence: TGTGCCAGCACCCAGCAACCGGGTGGTGAGCAGTTCTTC.

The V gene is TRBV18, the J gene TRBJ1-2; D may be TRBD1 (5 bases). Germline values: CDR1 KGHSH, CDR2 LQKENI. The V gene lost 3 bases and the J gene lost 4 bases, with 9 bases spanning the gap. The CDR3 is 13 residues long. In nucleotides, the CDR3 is TGTGCCAGCTCACCTACCGACAGCTATGGCTACACCTTC. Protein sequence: CASSPTDSYGYTF.

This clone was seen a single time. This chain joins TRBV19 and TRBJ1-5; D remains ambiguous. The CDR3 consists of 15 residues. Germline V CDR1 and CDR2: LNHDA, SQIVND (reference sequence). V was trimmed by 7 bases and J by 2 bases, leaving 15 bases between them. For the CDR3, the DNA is TGTGCCAGTAATCTGACCCCAATGGGCAATCAGCCCCAGCATTTT. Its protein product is CASNLTPMGNQPQHF.

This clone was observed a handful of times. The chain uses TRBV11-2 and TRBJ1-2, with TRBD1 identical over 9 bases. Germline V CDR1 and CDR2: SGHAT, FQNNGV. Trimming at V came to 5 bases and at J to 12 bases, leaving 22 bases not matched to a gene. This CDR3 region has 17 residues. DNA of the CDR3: TGTGCCAGCAGCCCAATAGGGGACCGGGGACAGGGCGAGGGCCACACCTTC. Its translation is CASSPIGDRGQGEGHTF. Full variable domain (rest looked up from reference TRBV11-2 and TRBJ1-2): EAGVAQSPRYKIIEKRQSVAFWCNPISGHATLYWYQQILGQGPKLLIQFQNNGVVDDSQLPKDRFSAERLKGVDSTLKIQPAKLEDSAVYLCASSPIGDRGQGEGHTFGSGTRLTVV.

The CDR3: CASSLRVAGGTNTEAFF. CDR3 bases: TGTGCCAGCAGCTTAAGGGTCGCAGGAGGGACGAACACTGAAGCTTTCTTT. The chain uses TRBV7-6 and TRBJ1-1; D may be TRBD1 (5 bases). The V and J ends lost 2 bases and 1 base respectively, with 17 bases between them. Germline CDR1 reads SGHVS; CDR2 reads FNYEAQ. The CDR3 is 17 amino acids. Full variable domain (remainder filled in from reference TRBV7-6 and TRBJ1-1): GAGVSQSPRYKVTKRGQDVALRCDPISGHVSLYWYRQALGQGPEFLTYFNYEAQQDKSGLPNDRFSAERPEGSISTLTIQRTEQRDSAMYRCASSLRVAGGTNTEAFFGQGTRLTVV.

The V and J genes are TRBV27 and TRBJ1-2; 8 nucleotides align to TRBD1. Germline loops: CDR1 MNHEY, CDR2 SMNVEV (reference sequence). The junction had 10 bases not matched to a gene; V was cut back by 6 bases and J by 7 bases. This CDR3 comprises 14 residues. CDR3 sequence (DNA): TGTGCCAGCAGACCCGGACAGGGTATCGGTGGCTACACCTTC. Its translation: CASRPGQGIGGYTF.

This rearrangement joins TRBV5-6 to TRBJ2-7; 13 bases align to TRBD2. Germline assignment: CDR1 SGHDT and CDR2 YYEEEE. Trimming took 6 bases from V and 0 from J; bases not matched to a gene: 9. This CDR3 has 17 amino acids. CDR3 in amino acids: CASTMTSGGFSSYEQYF. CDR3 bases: TGTGCCAGCACCATGACTAGCGGGGGGTTTAGCTCCTACGAGCAGTACTTC.

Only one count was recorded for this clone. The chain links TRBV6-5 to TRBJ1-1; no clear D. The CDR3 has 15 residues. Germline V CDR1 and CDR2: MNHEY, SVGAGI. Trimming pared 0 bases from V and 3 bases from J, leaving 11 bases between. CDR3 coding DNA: TGTGCCAGCAGTTACTCTTGGGAGGTGGACACTGAAGCTTTCTTT. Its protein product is CASSYSWEVDTEAFF.

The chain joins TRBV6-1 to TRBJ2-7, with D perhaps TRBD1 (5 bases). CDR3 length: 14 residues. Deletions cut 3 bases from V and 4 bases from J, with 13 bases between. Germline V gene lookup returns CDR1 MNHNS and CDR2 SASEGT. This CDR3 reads CASSDRRALYEQYF. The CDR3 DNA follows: TGTGCCAGCAGTGACCGCAGGGCCCTTTACGAGCAGTACTTC.

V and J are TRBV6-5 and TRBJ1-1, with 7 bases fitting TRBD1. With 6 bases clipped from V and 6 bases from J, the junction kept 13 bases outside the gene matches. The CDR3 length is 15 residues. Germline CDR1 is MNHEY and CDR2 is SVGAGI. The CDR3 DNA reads TGTGCCAGCAGCTTACCCCGCGCGACAGGGCCTGAAGCTTTCTTT. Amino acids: CASSLPRATGPEAFF.

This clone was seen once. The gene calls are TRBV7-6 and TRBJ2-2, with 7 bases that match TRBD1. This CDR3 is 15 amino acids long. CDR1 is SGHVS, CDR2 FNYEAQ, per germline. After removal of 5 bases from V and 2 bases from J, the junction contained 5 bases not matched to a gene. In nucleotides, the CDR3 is TGTGCCAGCAGCCCCCGGACAGGAAACACCGGGGAGCTGTTTTTT. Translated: CASSPRTGNTGELFF.

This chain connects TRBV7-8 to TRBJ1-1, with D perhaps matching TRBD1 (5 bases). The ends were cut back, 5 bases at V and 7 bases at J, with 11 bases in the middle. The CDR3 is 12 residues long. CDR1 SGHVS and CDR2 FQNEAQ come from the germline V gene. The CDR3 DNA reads TGTGCCAGCAGCCACCCTCAGGGTGAAGCTTTCTTT. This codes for CASSHPQGEAFF.